Below are 13 T cell receptor beta chains sequenced from a single sample in a study of CDR3 diversity in severe acne. TCRdb reprocessed the PCR reads via MiXCR and lists one record per CDR3 protein. Of more than 70,000 distinct CDR3 sequences listed, about 49% are singletons. Sequenced material: blood. The receptors here all came from a male donor with severe acne vulgaris.

This clonotype was found many times. This chain links TRBV4-3 with TRBJ2-7; TRBD1 or TRBD2 may be the D gene (5 bases each). CDR3 length equals 15 residues. Germline CDR1 and CDR2: LGHNA and YSLEER. V was pared by 0 bases and J by 2 bases, with 11 bases between. The CDR3 protein is CASSQEGRNTYEQYF. The CDR3 DNA sequence: TGCGCCAGCAGCCAAGAGGGACGGAATACCTACGAGCAGTACTTC.

The chain employs TRBV6-2 or TRBV6-3 and TRBJ2-5; TRBD2 agrees at 10 bases. Germline-derived CDR1 and CDR2 are MNHEY and SVGEGT. The CDR3 extends over 15 amino acids. With V trimmed by 4 bases and J by 6 bases, 8 bases remained unmatched. CDR3 region: CASSLLAGEVKTQYF. Here the CDR3 DNA reads TGTGCCAGCAGTTTGCTAGCGGGAGAGGTAAAGACCCAGTACTTC.

This clonotype was detected many times. This sequence joins TRBV7-2 and TRBJ2-7; the match to TRBD2 covers 13 bases. The CDR3 runs to 17 residues. Germline trimming cut 5 bases from V and 4 bases from J; bases unmatched to any gene: 11. Germline values: CDR1 SGHTA, CDR2 FQGNSA. DNA for the CDR3: TGTGCCAGCAGCATAACTAGCGGGAGGGGTCTTGATTACGAGCAGTACTTC. This sequence encodes CASSITSGRGLDYEQYF.

By share of the sample, this clonotype is medium-sized. The V and J genes are TRBV7-9 and TRBJ2-7; 7 positions match TRBD2. The V gene end was trimmed by 2 bases and the J gene end by 4 bases; junction bases not matched to a gene: 8. Germline CDR1 is SEHNR and CDR2 is FQNEAQ (reference sequence). This CDR3 is built from 15 residues. This CDR3 is CASSLFGSGGYEQYF. For the CDR3, the DNA is TGTGCCAGCAGCTTATTTGGGTCGGGGGGTTACGAGCAGTACTTC.

This clonotype qualifies as medium-sized. The chain recombines TRBV24-1 with TRBJ1-2; tentatively, D is TRBD1 (5 bases). CDR1 is KGHDR and CDR2 is SFDVKD in the germline V gene. The CDR3 extends over 18 amino acids. Trimming shortened V by 1 base and J by 3 bases, and 20 bases separated the two germline ends. The CDR3 here is CATSDFGGVIGSYYGYTF. The CDR3 DNA is TGTGCCACCAGTGATTTTGGGGGGGTGATTGGCTCTTACTATGGCTACACCTTC.

This rearrangement joins TRBV7-6 to TRBJ2-5; perhaps TRBD1 as D (5 bases). V was pared by 3 bases and J by 9 bases, with 14 bases between. CDR3 length equals 13 residues. The V gene's germline CDR1 is SGHVS and CDR2 FNYEAQ. The DNA for the CDR3 is TGTGCCAGCAGCTTGGACATAGCAGGTGCCCAGTACTTC. Amino acids: CASSLDIAGAQYF.

The sample holds a few counts of this clonotype. This chain joins TRBV7-2 and TRBJ2-3; TRBD1 or TRBD2 may be the D gene (5 bases each). This CDR3 region has 15 residues. Trimming shortened V by 4 bases and J by 0 bases, and 11 bases separated the two germline ends. In germline, CDR1 is SGHTA, CDR2 FQGNSA. The CDR3 region is CASSSWDVSTDTQYF. In DNA, the CDR3 is TGTGCCAGCAGCTCTTGGGACGTTAGCACAGATACGCAGTATTTT.

This clonotype occurred once. A much larger clone lies one base from this, so it may be a read error. No conserved phenylalanine or tryptophan ends this CDR3, so it is likely a read error. This chain uses TRBV29-1 with TRBJ2-1, with D maybe TRBD1 (6 bases). Trimming pared 5 bases from V and 2 bases from J, leaving 13 bases between. The CDR3 is 14 residues long. CDR1 is SQVTM, CDR2 ANQGSEA, per germline. The CDR3 coding sequence is TGCAGCGTTCCGGGACATACCACCTACAATGAGCAGTTCCTC. It is translated as CSVPGHTTYNEQFL.

The chain recombines TRBV6-5 with TRBJ1-1; D is perhaps TRBD1 (6 bases). Germline lookup yields CDR1 MNHEY and CDR2 SVGAGI. The ends were cut back, 9 bases at V and 1 base at J, with 12 bases in the middle. CDR3 length: 13 residues. The CDR3 nucleotides read TGTGCCAGTCCCCGGGGGCGGAACACTGAAGCTTTCTTT. Residues: CASPRGRNTEAFF.

Turning to this clonotype: Possible read error: a much larger clone is one base away. The V call is TRBV5-5, the J call TRBJ1-5; the D is unclear. Trimming stripped 6 bases from V and 0 bases from J, with 16 bases between. The CDR3 runs to 16 residues. Germline V gives CDR1 SGHKS, CDR2 YYEKEE (reference sequence). The CDR3, as DNA: TGTGCCAGCAACTTACTTGCAGGCATTAGCAATCAGCCCCAGCATTTT. Translating it yields CASNLLAGISNQPQHF. The full variable domain, with the rest looked up from reference TRBV5-5 and TRBJ1-5, is DAGVTQSPTHLIKTRGQQVTLRCSPISGHKSVSWYQQVLGQGPQFIFQYYEKEERGRGNFPDRFSARQFPNYSSELNVNALLLGDSALYLCASNLLAGISNQPQHFGDGTRLSIL.

This chain connects TRBV7-3 to TRBJ2-1; 14 bases agree with TRBD2. Germline CDR1 and CDR2: SGHTA and FQGTGA. This CDR3 has 16 residues. Losses at the gene ends were 11 bases for V and 8 bases for J; bases not matched to a gene: 14. CDR3 DNA: TGTGCCTGGAGTGTTAGGGGACTAGCGGGAGTACATGAGCAGTTCTTC. This codes for CAWSVRGLAGVHEQFF.

This clonotype was observed at least ten times. The V gene is TRBV7-9, the J gene TRBJ2-7; D unresolved. CDR1 and CDR2 (germline): SEHNR, FQNEAQ (reference sequence). CDR3 size: 13 residues. Trimming stripped 1 base from V and 2 bases from J, with 6 bases between. Here the CDR3 DNA reads TGTGCCAGCAGCTTAGACAGCCCCTACGAGCAGTACTTC. It is translated as CASSLDSPYEQYF. Full variable domain (missing parts from reference TRBV7-9 and TRBJ2-7): DTGVSQNPRHKITKRGQNVTFRCDPISEHNRLYWYRQTLGQGPEFLTYFQNEAQLEKSRLLSDRFSAERPKGSFSTLEIQRTEQGDSAMYLCASSLDSPYEQYFGPGTRLTVT.

This clonotype was found many times. The gene calls are TRBV2 and TRBJ1-3; D is possibly TRBD1 (5 bases). CDR3 length: 14 residues. Trimming stripped 5 bases from V and 2 bases from J, with 10 bases between. In germline, CDR1 is SNHLY, CDR2 FYNNEI. The DNA of the CDR3 is TGTGCCAGCAGTCAGGGTTTCGCTGGAAACACCATATATTTT. It codes for CASSQGFAGNTIYF.